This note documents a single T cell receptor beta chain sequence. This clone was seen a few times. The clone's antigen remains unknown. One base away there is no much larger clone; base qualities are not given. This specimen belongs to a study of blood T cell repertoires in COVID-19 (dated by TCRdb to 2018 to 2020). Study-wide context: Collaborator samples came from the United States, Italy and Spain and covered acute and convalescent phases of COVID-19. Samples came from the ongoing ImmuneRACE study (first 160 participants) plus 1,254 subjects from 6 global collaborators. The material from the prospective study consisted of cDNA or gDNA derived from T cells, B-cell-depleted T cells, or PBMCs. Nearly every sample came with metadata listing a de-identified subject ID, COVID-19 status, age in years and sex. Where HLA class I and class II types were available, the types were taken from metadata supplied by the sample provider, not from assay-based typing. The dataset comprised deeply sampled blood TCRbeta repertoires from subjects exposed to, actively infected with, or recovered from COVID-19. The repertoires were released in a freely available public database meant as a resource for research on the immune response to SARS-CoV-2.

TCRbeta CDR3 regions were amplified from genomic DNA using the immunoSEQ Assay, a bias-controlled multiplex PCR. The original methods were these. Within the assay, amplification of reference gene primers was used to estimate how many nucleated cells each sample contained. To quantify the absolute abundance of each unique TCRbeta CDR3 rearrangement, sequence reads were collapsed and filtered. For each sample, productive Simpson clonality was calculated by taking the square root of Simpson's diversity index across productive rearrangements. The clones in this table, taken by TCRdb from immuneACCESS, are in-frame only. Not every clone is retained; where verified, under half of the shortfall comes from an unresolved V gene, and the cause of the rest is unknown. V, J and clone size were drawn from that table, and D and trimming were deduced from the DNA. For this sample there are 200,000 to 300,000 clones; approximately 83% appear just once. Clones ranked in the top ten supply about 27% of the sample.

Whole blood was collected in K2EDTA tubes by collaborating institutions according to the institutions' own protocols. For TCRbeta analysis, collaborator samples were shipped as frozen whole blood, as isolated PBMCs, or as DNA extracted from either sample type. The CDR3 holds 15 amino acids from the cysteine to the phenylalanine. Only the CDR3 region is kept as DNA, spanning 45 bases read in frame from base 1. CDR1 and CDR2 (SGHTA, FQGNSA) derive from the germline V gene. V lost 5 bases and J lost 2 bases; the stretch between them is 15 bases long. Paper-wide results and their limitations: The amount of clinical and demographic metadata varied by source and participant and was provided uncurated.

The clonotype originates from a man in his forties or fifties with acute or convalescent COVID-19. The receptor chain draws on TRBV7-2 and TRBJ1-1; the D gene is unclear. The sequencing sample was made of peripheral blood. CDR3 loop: CASSPISYRNTEAFF. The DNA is TGTGCCAGCAGCCCAATTTCGTACAGAAACACTGAAGCTTTCTTT. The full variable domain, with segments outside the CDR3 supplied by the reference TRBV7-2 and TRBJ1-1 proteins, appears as GAGVSQSPSNKVTEKGKDVELRCDPISGHTALYWYRQSLGQGLEFLIYFQGNSAPDKSGLPSDRFSAERTGGSVSTLTIQRTQQEDSAVYLCASSPISYRNTEAFFGQGTRLTVV.